The rows below give T cell receptor beta chains drawn from one sample of a study of blood T cell repertoires in COVID-19. Clones were read by immunoSEQ multiplex PCR, and TCRdb kept only the in-frame ones, dropping some. The table has approximately 210,000 clones, about 86% seen once. Sequencing was done on a sample of peripheral blood. All receptors come from a man in his late teens or twenties with active or convalescent COVID-19. Each CDR3 is given with its conserved first and last residue. The D gene is left open where the match is weak. The size field is filled for only some rows; it gives once, few, many or a size class.

D: .
V: TRBV11-3
size: .
J: TRBJ2-3
DNA: TGTGCCAGCAGCTCCTCAAACTCCCTTAGCACAGATACGCAGTATTTT
CDR3: CASSSSNSLSTDTQYF

D: .
V: TRBV30
size: .
J: TRBJ2-6
DNA: TGTGCCTGGAGTCACCCCCGAGGAGGGGCCAACGTCCTGACTTTC
CDR3: CAWSHPRGGANVLTF

D: .
V: TRBV5-1
size: .
J: TRBJ2-7
DNA: TGCGCCAGCAGCCCCCCTTCCTACGAGCAGTACTTC
CDR3: CASSPPSYEQYF

D: .
V: TRBV7-2
size: once
J: TRBJ2-1
DNA: TGTGCCAGCAGCCATCCGCTCGGGGGGCGATACAATGAGCAGTTCTTC
CDR3: CASSHPLGGRYNEQFF

D: .
V: TRBV7-2
size: .
J: TRBJ1-5
DNA: TGTGCCAGCAGCTTAGGGGCCGTCTGGGACTCATCGGGGCCCCAGCATTTT
CDR3: CASSLGAVWDSSGPQHF

D: .
V: TRBV21-1
size: .
J: TRBJ1-6
DNA: TGTGCCAGCGAAAAGCCGGGACAGGAGGTCACCTATAATTCACCCCTCCACTTT
CDR3: CASEKPGQEVTYNSPLHF

D: TRBD1
V: TRBV5-6
size: .
J: TRBJ1-3
DNA: TGTGCCAGCAGCTTAACCGGGACAGGGGACGGAAACACCATATATTTT
CDR3: CASSLTGTGDGNTIYF

D: TRBD2
V: TRBV11-2
size: .
J: TRBJ2-1
DNA: TGTGCCAGCAGCTCGACTAGCGGAGGATACAATGAGCAGTTCTTC
CDR3: CASSSTSGGYNEQFF

D: TRBD1
V: TRBV6-5
size: .
J: TRBJ1-1
DNA: TGTGCCAGCATTGGACAGGGGTACACTGAAGCTTTCTTT
CDR3: CASIGQGYTEAFF

D: TRBD1
V: TRBV6-5
size: .
J: TRBJ1-1
DNA: TGTGCCAGCAGGGGACAGGGAGGGACTGAAGCTTTCTTT
CDR3: CASRGQGGTEAFF

D: .
V: TRBV15
size: .
J: TRBJ2-1
DNA: TGTGCCACCAGCAGGGACAGATCACCTCCCGGGCAGCAGTTCTTC
CDR3: CATSRDRSPPGQQFF

D: TRBD1
V: TRBV30
size: .
J: TRBJ1-5
DNA: TGTGCCTGGACTTGGACAGGGGGCAATCAGCCCCAGCATTTT
CDR3: CAWTWTGGNQPQHF

D: TRBD2
V: TRBV28
size: .
J: TRBJ2-7
DNA: TGTGCCAGCAGGTCTACCGGGACTAGCGGGAGGGTCGCGTTC
CDR3: CASRSTGTSGRVAF

D: .
V: TRBV20-1
size: .
J: TRBJ2-3
DNA: TGCAGTGCTATACCGGGTACGCAGTATTTT
CDR3: CSAIPGTQYF

D: .
V: TRBV14
size: .
J: TRBJ1-1
DNA: TGTGCCAGCAGCCAAGGTATCTCTAGGAACACTGAAGCTTTCTTT
CDR3: CASSQGISRNTEAFF

D: .
V: TRBV25-1
size: few
J: TRBJ1-2
DNA: TGTGCCAGCAGTGTACAGGAGCCGACAGGCTATGGCTACACCTTC
CDR3: CASSVQEPTGYGYTF